This T cell receptor (beta chain) is drawn from a study of T cell repertoires in cytomegalovirus infection. As for the study in general: CMV infection and matching HLA type were both indicated by public TCR beta signatures.

MiXCR, applied by TCRdb to the reads, yields one record per CDR3 protein. The sample records 700,000 to 950,000 distinct CDR3 sequences, over 25% being singletons. Study conclusions and caveats: HLA-C-restricted, CMV-specific TCR beta clonotypes were dominant ex vivo.

In this sample, this clonotype turned up many times. The target antigen is unknown. This CDR3 contains 16 residues. Germline loops: CDR1 SGHTA, CDR2 FQGNSA. The trim removed 1 base at V and 1 base at J, leaving 6 bases unmatched. The sequences come from cultured CD8+ T cells from PBMCs, collected from culture after CMV antigen stimulation. The V and J genes are TRBV7-2 and TRBJ2-5, with 7 bases fitting TRBD2. The source of this sequence is a human donor in good health (CMV status not recorded). Some clones in this sample may be carry-over from other donors' samples. The CDR3 loop is CASSLGSSGIQETQYF. The CDR3 DNA reads TGTGCCAGCAGCTTAGGTTCTAGCGGTATCCAAGAGACCCAGTACTTC.